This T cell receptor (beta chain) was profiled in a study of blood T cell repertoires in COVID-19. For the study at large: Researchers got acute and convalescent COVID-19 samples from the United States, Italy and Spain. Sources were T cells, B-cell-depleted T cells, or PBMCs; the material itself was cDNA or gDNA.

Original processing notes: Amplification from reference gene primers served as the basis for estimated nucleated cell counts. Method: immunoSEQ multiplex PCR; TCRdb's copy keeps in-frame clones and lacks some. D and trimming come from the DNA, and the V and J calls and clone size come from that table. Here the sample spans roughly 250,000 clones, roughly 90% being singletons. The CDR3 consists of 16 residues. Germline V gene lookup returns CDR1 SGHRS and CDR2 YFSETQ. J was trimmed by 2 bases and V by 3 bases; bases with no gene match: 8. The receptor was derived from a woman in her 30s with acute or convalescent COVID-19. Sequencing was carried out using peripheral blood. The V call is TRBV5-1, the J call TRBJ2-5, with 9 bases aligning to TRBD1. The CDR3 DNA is TGCGCCAGCAGCTCTGGGACAGGGACCGGTCAAGAGACCCAGTACTTC. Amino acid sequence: CASSSGTGTGQETQYF.